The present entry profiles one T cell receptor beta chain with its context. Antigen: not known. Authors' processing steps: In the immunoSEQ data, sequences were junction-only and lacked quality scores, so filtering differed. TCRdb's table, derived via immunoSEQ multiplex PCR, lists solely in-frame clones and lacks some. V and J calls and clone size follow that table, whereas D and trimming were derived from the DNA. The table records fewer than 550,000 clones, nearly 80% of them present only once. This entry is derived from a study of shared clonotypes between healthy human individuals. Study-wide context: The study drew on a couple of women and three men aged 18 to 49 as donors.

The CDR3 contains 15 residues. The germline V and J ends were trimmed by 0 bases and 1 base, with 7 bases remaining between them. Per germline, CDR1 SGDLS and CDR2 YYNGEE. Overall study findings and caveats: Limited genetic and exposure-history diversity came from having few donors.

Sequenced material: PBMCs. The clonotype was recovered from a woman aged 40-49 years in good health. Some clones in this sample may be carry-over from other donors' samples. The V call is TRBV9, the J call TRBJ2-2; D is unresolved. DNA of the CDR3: TGTGCCAGCAGCGTAGCTATTGGGAACACCGGGGAGCTGTTTTTT. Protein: CASSVAIGNTGELFF.